This TCR beta chain was recorded in a study of cytomegalovirus exposure and HLA in healthy donors. PCR was performed using 60 Vbeta and 13 Jbeta primers. Clones were sequenced by immunoSEQ multiplex PCR, and TCRdb holds only the in-frame ones, with some missing. Of about 120,000 clones listed, approximately 15% are singletons. As for this clone: One end of the junction fails to match germline, which may point to a read error.

The CDR3 covers 14 residues. Germline values: CDR1 MNHNY, CDR2 SVGAGI (reference sequence). The sequencing input was PBMCs. This rearrangement joins TRBV6-6 to TRBJ2-7, with D perhaps matching TRBD1 or TRBD2 (6 bases each). The source of this sequence is a woman aged 18-29 years in good health and CMV-seronegative. CDR3 DNA: TGTGCCAGCACTTACGGGGGACAATCCTACGAGCAGTACTTC. Its translation is CASTYGGQSYEQYF.